The 23 T cell receptor beta chains reported below all come from one sample, sequenced in a study of regulatory T cells in long-lasting Graves disease. To make TCR beta libraries, researchers used iRepertoire HTBI primers and Arm-PCR of CDR3 regions. Each CDR3 protein is one row after TCRdb ran MiXCR on the multiplex PCR reads. The repertoire holds almost 350,000 distinct CDR3 sequences, about 20% seen once, with approximately 31% in the top ten. Time point noted: persistent/refractory GD, antithyroid drugs over 5 years with positive TRAb. Generation of the TCR library employed RNA extracted from PBMCs. The specimen was peripheral blood mononuclear cells (PBMCs), collected when the disease was refractory, from a patient treated with antithyroid drugs. These receptors all stem from a female donor with Graves disease.

This clonotype was counted ten times or more. The chain combines TRBV27 with TRBJ2-6; D possibly uses TRBD1 or TRBD2 (5 bases each). There are 15 residues in the CDR3. CDR1 and CDR2 (germline): MNHEY, SMNVEV (reference sequence). Trimming took off 5 bases at V and 0 bases at J, with 8 bases between the two ends. Written as DNA, the CDR3 is TGTGCCAGCAGTCCCGGGACCTCTGGGGCCAACGTCCTGACTTTC. This encodes CASSPGTSGANVLTF. Looking up the rest from reference TRBV27 and TRBJ2-6 gives the full variable domain: EAQVTQNPRYLITVTGKKLTVTCSQNMNHEYMSWYRQDPGLGLRQIYYSMNVEVTDKGDVPEGYKVSRKEKRNFPLILESPSPNQTSLYFCASSPGTSGANVLTFGAGSRLTVL.

The rearrangement links TRBV6-4 to TRBJ1-2; weak D call: TRBD1 (5 bases). This CDR3 has 17 residues. Germline CDR1 is MRHNA and CDR2 is SNTAGT. Trimming took off 5 bases at V and 1 base at J, with 20 bases between the two ends. The DNA for the CDR3 is TGTGCCAGCAGTTACACCCCCCGGTGGGGGAATAACTATGGCTACACCTTC. Translated, it gives CASSYTPRWGNNYGYTF.

The V and J genes are TRBV11-2 and TRBJ1-4; D is uncertain. This CDR3 spans 12 amino acids. Trimming took off 0 bases at V and 10 bases at J, with 6 bases between the two ends. The germline gives CDR1 SGHAT, CDR2 FQNNGV. This chain's CDR3 is CASSLDRRKLFF. As DNA, the CDR3 is TGTGCCAGCAGCTTAGACCGGCGAAAACTGTTTTTT.

Only a few counts were recorded for this clonotype. This sequence joins TRBV28 and TRBJ2-1, with D possibly matching TRBD1 (6 bases). V lost 3 bases and J 10 bases, leaving 10 bases between the germline ends. Germline lookup yields CDR1 MDHEN and CDR2 SYDVKM. The CDR3 is 12 amino acids. The CDR3 here is CASSLDSREQFF. In DNA form, the CDR3 reads TGTGCCAGCAGTTTGGACAGTAGAGAGCAGTTCTTC.

This clonotype was recorded a few times. The J gene is TRBJ1-2, the V gene TRBV7-3, with D possibly being TRBD1 (6 bases). The CDR3 runs 18 residues. CDR1 and CDR2 (germline): SGHTA, FQGTGA. V gave up 0 bases and J gave up 0 bases, with 17 bases separating them. The CDR3 DNA reads as TGTGCCAGCAGCTTAACGCCTTTTGACAGGAGCTCTAACTATGGCTACACCTTC. Amino acids: CASSLTPFDRSSNYGYTF.

Comment on this clonotype: Germline and junction disagree at one end, which may indicate a read error. V and J are TRBV6-2 or TRBV6-3 and TRBJ2-2; D is possibly TRBD1 (5 bases). The germline V gene has CDR1 MNHEY and CDR2 SVGEGT. This CDR3 has 16 residues. CDR3 sequence reads: CTSSNRAGLNTGELFF. Written as DNA, the CDR3 is TGTACCAGCAGTAACCGGGCAGGGCTGAACACCGGGGAGCTGTTTTTT.

This clonotype occurred many times. Relative to the germline gene, one junction end is altered; a read error may explain this. This chain joins TRBV7-9 and TRBJ1-1; possible D gene TRBD1, 6 bases. CDR3 size: 15 residues. From germline, CDR1 is SEHNR and CDR2 FQNEAQ (reference sequence). The CDR3 coding sequence is TGCGCCAGCAGCTTGAATCAAGGGGGATCTACTGAAGCTTTCTTT. This translates into CASSLNQGGSTEAFF.

The gene calls are TRBV11-2 and TRBJ1-5; TRBD1 aligns across 9 bases. The germline CDR1 and CDR2 sequences are SGHAT and FQNNGV. The CDR3 spans 14 residues. The junction had 7 bases not matched to a gene; V was cut back by 4 bases and J by 9 bases. The CDR3 DNA sequence: TGTGCCAGCAGCTGGGACAGGGAGGGTGGGCCCCAGCATTTT. It is translated as CASSWDREGGPQHF.

This clonotype was observed a handful of times. V is TRBV19 and J is TRBJ2-1; D might be TRBD2 (5 bases). The CDR3 has 13 residues. V was shortened by 5 bases and J by 10 bases, with 15 bases between the two germline ends. Germline values: CDR1 LNHDA, CDR2 SQIVND (reference sequence). The CDR3 reads CASSPARGREQFF. DNA of the CDR3: TGTGCCAGTAGTCCCGCCCGGGGTCGCGAGCAGTTCTTC.

This clonotype was seen at least ten times. This chain connects TRBV2 to TRBJ1-4, with TRBD1 as a possible D gene (5 bases). Looked up from germline, CDR1 is SNHLY and CDR2 is FYNNEI. The V gene lost 5 bases and the J gene lost 3 bases, with 16 bases spanning the gap. The CDR3 sequence is 16 residues long. The CDR3 bases are TGTGCCAGCAGTCGACCCCTTCAGGGATCTAATGAAAAACTGTTTTTT. Amino acids: CASSRPLQGSNEKLFF.

The rearrangement links TRBV2 to TRBJ2-5; 15 bases line up with TRBD2. The trim removed 7 bases at V and 4 bases at J, leaving 10 bases unmatched. The CDR3 contains 17 residues. CDR1 and CDR2 (germline): SNHLY, FYNNEI. CDR3 amino acids: CASNLWGLAGGPETQYF. The CDR3 nucleotides read TGTGCCAGCAACCTGTGGGGACTAGCGGGGGGCCCAGAGACCCAGTACTTC.

The sample holds a few counts of this clonotype. The V gene is TRBV20-1, the J gene TRBJ2-7; 9 nucleotides align to TRBD1. The germline CDR1 and CDR2 sequences are DFQATT and SNEGSKA (reference sequence). J gave up 0 bases and V 3 bases, and 3 bases lay outside the gene matches. The CDR3 spans 14 residues. CDR3 DNA: TGCAGTGCTAGGAAGGGACAGGGCTCCTACGAGCAGTACTTC. Amino acids: CSARKGQGSYEQYF.

In this sample, this clonotype turned up many times. The chain carries TRBV6-5 and TRBJ2-7; no reliable D call. The CDR3 contains 11 residues. The germline V gene encodes CDR1 MNHEY and CDR2 SVGAGI. Trimming cost V 1 base and J 9 bases, with 7 bases left between them. The CDR3 loop reads CASSYYERQYF. DNA of the CDR3: TGTGCCAGCAGTTACTACGAGCGGCAGTACTTC.

The rearrangement joins TRBV4-3 to TRBJ1-6, with D unresolved. The V gene's germline CDR1 is LGHNA and CDR2 YSLEER. V was clipped by 1 base and J by 14 bases, with 27 bases between them. This CDR3 has 18 amino acids. CDR3 sequence: CASSQGGIRGPRLRSLHF. DNA of the CDR3: TGCGCCAGCAGCCAAGGCGGGATTCGAGGGCCCCGCTTGAGATCCCTCCACTTT.

This clonotype was observed a few times. The chain is built from TRBV11-2 and TRBJ2-1; D is tentatively TRBD1 or TRBD2 (5 bases each). V shed 3 bases and J shed 8 bases, with 23 bases lying between them. The CDR3 contains 17 residues. Germline V gene data show CDR1 as SGHAT and CDR2 as FQNNGV. CDR3 in DNA: TGTGCCAGCAGCTTGCCAGCCGTGGGGGATTGGCGCTATGAGCAGTTCTTC. Amino acids: CASSLPAVGDWRYEQFF.

This clonotype was picked up a small number of times. The chain carries TRBV7-2 and TRBJ2-6; D is uncertain. The germline V gene encodes CDR1 SGHTA and CDR2 FQGNSA. V lost 0 bases, J lost 2 bases, and 20 bases lay in between. The CDR3 is 20 residues long. The CDR3 coding sequence is TGTGCCAGCAGCTTAGCTCCGGCAGGTTACGGTGCGGCTGGGGCCAACGTCCTGACTTTC. Translation: CASSLAPAGYGAAGANVLTF.

This clonotype has at least ten counts. J is TRBJ2-7 and V is TRBV6-1; D ambiguous. V lost 6 bases and J 2 bases, leaving 14 bases between the germline ends. Germline V gives CDR1 MNHNS, CDR2 SASEGT. The CDR3 is 14 amino acids. The CDR3 DNA is TGTGCCAGCAGCCCTTCAGGTTACACCTACGAGCAGTACTTC. As protein: CASSPSGYTYEQYF.

This clonotype was seen at least ten times. The chain employs TRBV7-9 and TRBJ1-2; D possibly corresponds to TRBD1 (6 bases). Germline V gene lookup returns CDR1 SEHNR and CDR2 FQNEAQ (reference sequence). The CDR3 loop spans 12 amino acids. The V end was cut by 5 bases, the J end by 4 bases, with 8 bases between. The CDR3 DNA reads TGTGCCAGCAGCCAGGACAGCTATGGCTACACCTTC. Amino acid sequence: CASSQDSYGYTF.

The table lists this clonotype with many counts. The V and J genes are TRBV11-3 and TRBJ2-2, with 11 bases fitting TRBD1. V was pared by 5 bases and J by 3 bases, with 11 bases of the junction left unmatched. CDR1 SGHNT and CDR2 YENEEA come from the germline V gene. The CDR3 totals 18 residues. The CDR3 loop reads CASSPGLGGQGDTGELFF. CDR3 nucleotides: TGTGCCAGCAGCCCCGGCCTGGGGGGACAGGGGGACACCGGGGAGCTGTTTTTT. Drawing the rest from reference TRBV11-3 and TRBJ2-2, the complete variable domain is EAGVVQSPRYKIIEKKQPVAFWCNPISGHNTLYWYLQNLGQGPELLIRYENEEAVDDSQLPKDRFSAERLKGVDSTLKIQPAELGDSAVYLCASSPGLGGQGDTGELFFGEGSRLTVL.

This clonotype came up a few times. The chain recombines TRBV29-1 with TRBJ2-7, with D possibly TRBD1 on 6 matching bases. Germline CDR1 reads SQVTM; CDR2 reads ANQGSEA. This CDR3 is built from 13 residues. The V and J ends lost 4 bases and 6 bases respectively, with 16 bases between them. The CDR3 nucleotides read TGCAGCGTTGGACCCTCACAGGGTAGCGAGCAGTACTTC. Protein: CSVGPSQGSEQYF.

This clonotype was counted ten times or more. The CDR3 reads CASSEGWSYEQYF. The CDR3 bases are TGTGCCAGCAGTGAAGGATGGAGCTACGAGCAGTACTTC. The chain couples TRBV6-1 to TRBJ2-7; D not resolved. Germline V gene sequence: CDR1 MNHNS, CDR2 SASEGT. There are 13 residues in the CDR3. V was pared by 1 base and J by 3 bases, with 7 bases between.

This clonotype was seen many times. The chain is built from TRBV12-3 or TRBV12-4 and TRBJ2-5, with 8 bases matching TRBD1. The CDR3 is made up of 15 amino acids. Losses at the gene ends were 7 bases for V and 2 bases for J; bases not matched to a gene: 9. The CDR3 sequence: CASTIGDRLQETQYF. The CDR3 nucleotides are TGTGCCAGCACTATAGGGGACAGGCTACAAGAGACCCAGTACTTC.

This clonotype was counted ten times or more. The chain carries TRBV11-2 and TRBJ2-5; TRBD2 might be the D (5 bases). The V gene's germline CDR1 is SGHAT and CDR2 FQNNGV. The CDR3 sequence is 15 residues long. V lost 5 bases to trimming and J lost 2 bases, with 15 bases between them. In DNA, the CDR3 is TGTGCCAGCAGCCAGGACTTTGGGCCACAAGAGACCCAGTACTTC. The encoded protein is CASSQDFGPQETQYF.